This entry is about one TCR beta chain. These data belong to a study of identical twins. Each CDR3 protein gets one entry after TCRdb re-called the 5' RACE reads with MiXCR. The profile shows around 250,000 distinct CDR3 sequences, roughly 13% of them singletons. The CDR3 contains 14 residues. Germline CDR1 and CDR2: SNHLY and FYNNEI. Trimming took off 4 bases at V and 3 bases at J, with 10 bases between the two ends. This sample was shared with a second study, whose subject was yellow fever vaccine responses in identical twins.

Sequences were obtained from memory (CD45RO+) T cells sorted from blood. The chain combines TRBV2 with TRBJ1-3; tentatively, D is TRBD1 (6 bases). The receptor was isolated from a woman between 18 and 30 years old in good health. CDR3 sequence (DNA): TGTGCCAGCAGTGTAGAGGGGGTTGGAAACACCATATATTTT. It translates to CASSVEGVGNTIYF.